This T cell receptor beta chain was sequenced during a study of response to subunit inactivated influenza vaccine. Study-wide results and caveats: The authors put forward the suggestion that each seasonal influenza vaccination may bring in only a limited number of new T cells.

This CDR3 is built from 14 residues. V trimming: 1 base; J trimming: 8 bases; junction bases outside the gene matches: 4. Germline V gene data show CDR1 as SGHRS and CDR2 as YFSETQ. This clonotype was seen more than once but under ten times. Its cognate antigen is unknown. TCRdb ran MiXCR on the RT-PCR reads and lists one entry per CDR3 protein. This repertoire shows roughly 780,000 distinct CDR3 sequences, 15% to 20% found once; its top ten account for approximately 10%. This clonotype was obtained from a man aged 50 to 60 who received an inactivated influenza vaccine. Specimen: PBMCs from blood, collected less than 6 days after vaccination. The rearrangement uses TRBV5-1 and TRBJ2-1, with 9 bases aligning to TRBD1. Here the CDR3 reads CASSLSDRGYEQFF. CDR3 DNA: TGCGCCAGCAGCTTGTCCGACAGGGGGTATGAGCAGTTCTTC.